The following is a T cell receptor beta chain sequence with its context. Its specificity is not known. This specimen belongs to a study of blood T cells in healthy people across ages. Study outcomes and limitations: Both higher diversity and more naive CD4+ cells marked long-lived donors when set against aged donors. In the absence of known donor CMV status, changes in expanded clonotypes were possibly confounded.

A sample-barcoded 5' primer and a J-beta primer mix were used in a second PCR of roughly 7 to 12 cycles. MiXCR, run by TCRdb on the 5' RACE reads, gives a single entry per CDR3 protein. The table lists 1,300,000 or so distinct CDR3 sequences, approximately 59% of them singletons. The CDR3 is 14 residues long. Losses at the gene ends were 2 bases for V and 2 bases for J; bases not matched to a gene: 3. Per germline, CDR1 SGHAT and CDR2 FQNNGV. Sequenced: blood. J is TRBJ2-7 and V is TRBV11-2; 7 bases match TRBD2. The sequence was obtained from a man between 18 and 35 years old in good health. CDR3 protein: CASSLQSGAYEQYF. The CDR3 DNA follows: TGTGCCAGCAGCTTACAAAGCGGGGCCTACGAGCAGTACTTC. Variable domain in full (rest from reference TRBV11-2 and TRBJ2-7): EAGVAQSPRYKIIEKRQSVAFWCNPISGHATLYWYQQILGQGPKLLIQFQNNGVVDDSQLPKDRFSAERLKGVDSTLKIQPAKLEDSAVYLCASSLQSGAYEQYFGPGTRLTVT.